These T cell receptor beta chains were read from a single sample in a study of beta chain features in type 1 diabetes. Sequencing used immunoSEQ multiplex PCR; TCRdb keeps in-frame clones, though not all of them. In the table there are about 230,000 clones, roughly 16% of which are singletons. The sequenced sample consisted of naive CD4+ T cells from blood. The origin of the receptors is a man between 25 and 39 years old with type 1 diabetes. CDR3s include the opening cysteine and the closing phenylalanine or tryptophan. Each record gives: D gene, J gene, clone size, V gene, CDR3 protein, CDR3 DNA. The D gene is left open where the match is weak. Expanded clones are given a class, and other clones once, few, many or no size at all.

d_gene: NA; j_gene: TRBJ2-5; abundance: NA; v_gene: TRBV2; CDR3aa: CASIQGGETQYF; CDR3nt: TGTGCCAGCATCCAGGGCGGCGAGACCCAGTACTTC
d_gene: NA; j_gene: TRBJ1-1; abundance: few; v_gene: TRBV29-1; CDR3aa: CSVGGRSSEAFF; CDR3nt: TGCAGCGTTGGAGGTCGGAGCTCTGAAGCTTTCTTT
d_gene: NA; j_gene: TRBJ1-1; abundance: few; v_gene: TRBV30; CDR3aa: CACGRRNTEAFF; CDR3nt: TGTGCCTGCGGACGGAGGAACACTGAAGCTTTCTTT
d_gene: TRBD2; j_gene: TRBJ2-1; abundance: few; v_gene: TRBV7-9; CDR3aa: CASSLETSRWSYNEQFF; CDR3nt: TGTGCCAGCAGCTTAGAGACTAGCCGGTGGTCCTACAATGAGCAGTTCTTC
d_gene: TRBD2; j_gene: TRBJ2-7; abundance: NA; v_gene: TRBV7-2; CDR3aa: CASSWELAGVTYEQYF; CDR3nt: TGTGCCAGCAGCTGGGAACTAGCGGGAGTCACCTACGAGCAGTACTTC
d_gene: NA; j_gene: TRBJ2-1; abundance: few; v_gene: TRBV11-2; CDR3aa: CASSLAGGPPSYNEQFF; CDR3nt: TGTGCCAGCAGCTTAGCTGGCGGGCCACCCTCCTACAATGAGCAGTTCTTC
d_gene: TRBD1; j_gene: TRBJ2-5; abundance: NA; v_gene: TRBV29-1; CDR3aa: CSIRRTGGETQYF; CDR3nt: TGCAGCATCAGACGGACAGGGGGAGAGACCCAGTACTTC
d_gene: NA; j_gene: TRBJ2-1; abundance: few; v_gene: TRBV18; CDR3aa: CASSPPRVTTYNEQFF; CDR3nt: TGTGCCAGCTCACCCCCCCGGGTGACGACCTACAATGAGCAGTTCTTC
d_gene: TRBD1; j_gene: TRBJ2-4; abundance: few; v_gene: TRBV7-2; CDR3aa: CASSRDRALAKNIQYF; CDR3nt: TGTGCCAGCAGCCGAGACAGGGCTTTAGCCAAAAACATTCAGTACTTC
d_gene: NA; j_gene: TRBJ2-3; abundance: NA; v_gene: TRBV27; CDR3aa: CASSLDGVPADTQYF; CDR3nt: TGTGCCAGCAGTTTGGACGGGGTTCCGGCAGATACGCAGTATTTT
d_gene: TRBD2; j_gene: TRBJ2-3; abundance: few; v_gene: TRBV10-3; CDR3aa: CAISDHGGRRTDTQYF; CDR3nt: TGTGCCATCAGTGACCATGGCGGGAGACGGACAGATACGCAGTATTTT
d_gene: TRBD1; j_gene: TRBJ1-2; abundance: NA; v_gene: TRBV6-5; CDR3aa: CASSRDSYYGYTF; CDR3nt: TGTGCCAGCAGCCGGGACAGCTACTATGGCTACACCTTC
d_gene: TRBD1; j_gene: TRBJ2-1; abundance: NA; v_gene: TRBV28; CDR3aa: CASSPTDRGLRNEQFF; CDR3nt: TGTGCCAGCAGTCCTACAGACAGGGGGCTTCGCAATGAGCAGTTCTTC
d_gene: TRBD2; j_gene: TRBJ2-7; abundance: NA; v_gene: TRBV4-3; CDR3aa: CASSHATSGSNEQYF; CDR3nt: TGCGCCAGCAGCCATGCGACTAGCGGGAGTAACGAGCAGTACTTC
d_gene: TRBD2; j_gene: TRBJ2-3; abundance: NA; v_gene: TRBV29-1; CDR3aa: CSAAGGTSTDTQYF; CDR3nt: TGCAGCGCCGCGGGAGGAACTAGCACAGATACGCAGTATTTT
d_gene: NA; j_gene: TRBJ1-4; abundance: few; v_gene: TRBV25-1; CDR3aa: CASRRAGHNEKLFF; CDR3nt: TGTGCCAGCAGGAGGGCAGGTCACAATGAAAAACTGTTTTTT
d_gene: NA; j_gene: TRBJ2-7; abundance: NA; v_gene: TRBV29-1; CDR3aa: CSVEEQTYEQYF; CDR3nt: TGCAGCGTTGAAGAACAGACCTACGAGCAGTACTTC
d_gene: NA; j_gene: TRBJ2-5; abundance: NA; v_gene: TRBV28; CDR3aa: CASSLGGGRAGTQYF; CDR3nt: TGTGCCAGCAGTTTAGGGGGAGGCAGGGCCGGGACCCAGTACTTC
d_gene: NA; j_gene: TRBJ2-3; abundance: NA; v_gene: TRBV28; CDR3aa: CASSDTRAGTDTQYF; CDR3nt: TGTGCCAGCAGCGATACACGGGCGGGCACAGATACGCAGTATTTT
d_gene: TRBD2; j_gene: TRBJ2-3; abundance: NA; v_gene: TRBV27; CDR3aa: CASSFAGRATDTQYF; CDR3nt: TGTGCCAGCAGTTTTGCGGGGAGGGCCACAGATACGCAGTATTTT
d_gene: TRBD1; j_gene: TRBJ2-5; abundance: few; v_gene: TRBV7-7; CDR3aa: CASSWGQSQETQYF; CDR3nt: TGTGCTAGCAGCTGGGGACAGTCCCAAGAGACCCAGTACTTC
d_gene: NA; j_gene: TRBJ2-7; abundance: few; v_gene: TRBV29-1; CDR3aa: CSVEDNYEQYF; CDR3nt: TGCAGCGTTGAGGATAACTACGAGCAGTACTTC
d_gene: TRBD1; j_gene: TRBJ2-7; abundance: NA; v_gene: TRBV5-1; CDR3aa: CASSQQGAWEQYF; CDR3nt: TGCGCCAGCAGCCAACAGGGGGCTTGGGAGCAGTACTTC
d_gene: NA; j_gene: TRBJ1-2; abundance: few; v_gene: TRBV30; CDR3aa: CAWAGTRGYTF; CDR3nt: TGTGCCTGGGCGGGGACTAGAGGCTACACCTTC
d_gene: TRBD2; j_gene: TRBJ2-7; abundance: NA; v_gene: TRBV6-5; CDR3aa: CASSYSMASGSYEQYF; CDR3nt: TGTGCCAGCAGTTACTCGATGGCTAGCGGGAGCTACGAGCAGTACTTC
d_gene: TRBD1; j_gene: TRBJ2-3; abundance: NA; v_gene: TRBV6-6; CDR3aa: CASSYSDRGTDTQYF; CDR3nt: TGTGCCAGCAGTTACTCGGACAGGGGCACAGATACGCAGTATTTT
d_gene: TRBD2; j_gene: TRBJ2-7; abundance: NA; v_gene: TRBV13; CDR3aa: CASSLQAGATYEQYF; CDR3nt: TGTGCCAGCAGCTTACAGGCGGGAGCTACCTACGAGCAGTACTTC
d_gene: NA; j_gene: TRBJ2-2; abundance: few; v_gene: TRBV25-1; CDR3aa: CASSERDRGDTGELFF; CDR3nt: TGTGCCAGCAGTGAGCGGGATAGGGGGGACACCGGGGAGCTGTTTTTT